These 22 T cell receptor beta chains were all obtained from the same sample, sequenced in a study of esophageal squamous cell carcinoma under preoperative chemotherapy. As to time point: before preoperative PTX-NDP chemotherapy. TCRdb called the PCR reads again in MiXCR, with one record for every CDR3 protein. This repertoire shows 16,000 or so distinct CDR3 sequences, about three fifths found once; its top ten account for approximately 55%. The biological material was taken from a patient given preoperative chemotherapy. The receptors were sampled from a human donor with esophageal squamous cell carcinoma. The donor label of this sample is uncertain.

The chain recombines TRBV7-2 with TRBJ2-1; no reliable D call. Deletions cut 2 bases from V and 6 bases from J, with 8 bases between. The CDR3 covers 13 residues. The V gene's germline CDR1 is SGHTA and CDR2 FQGNSA. The CDR3 nucleotides are TGTGCCAGCAGCTTATCATCCCTCAATGAGCAGTTCTTC. This translates into CASSLSSLNEQFF.

V and J are TRBV4-1 and TRBJ2-1; D unresolved. The V gene's germline CDR1 is MGHRA and CDR2 YSYEKL. The CDR3 length is 15 residues. V dropped 0 bases and J dropped 5 bases, with 11 bases sitting between them. CDR3 amino acids: CASSQEAGPDNEQFF. The DNA of the CDR3 is TGCGCCAGCAGCCAAGAGGCAGGTCCAGACAATGAGCAGTTCTTC.

V and J are TRBV4-1 and TRBJ1-1, with a tentative D call TRBD1 (6 bases). Germline lookup yields CDR1 MGHRA and CDR2 YSYEKL. V was clipped by 5 bases and J by 1 base, with 17 bases between them. This CDR3 spans 16 amino acids. The CDR3 DNA reads as TGCGCCAGCAGCAACCGACATCAGGGGCCGAACACTGAAGCTTTCTTT. Protein product: CASSNRHQGPNTEAFF.

The rearrangement uses TRBV6-1 and TRBJ2-5; TRBD2 might be the D (5 bases). Germline V gives CDR1 MNHNS, CDR2 SASEGT. Trimming shortened V by 1 base and J by 11 bases, and 17 bases separated the two germline ends. The CDR3 sequence is 14 residues long. The CDR3 reads CASSEGGLANEQYF. For the CDR3, the DNA is TGTGCCAGCAGTGAAGGTGGGCTAGCCAATGAGCAGTACTTC.

In this sample, this clonotype turned up a few times. The chain carries TRBV10-1 and TRBJ2-4; either TRBD1 or TRBD2 may supply D (5 bases each). Germline V lookup: CDR1 WNHNN, CDR2 SYGVQD (reference sequence). The V and J ends lost 3 bases and 1 base respectively, with 7 bases between them. The CDR3 covers 14 residues. CDR3 sequence reads: CASSDGAAKNIQYF. Written as DNA, the CDR3 is TGCGCCAGCAGTGACGGGGCGGCCAAAAACATTCAGTACTTC.

The V gene is TRBV6-5, the J gene TRBJ1-1; possible D gene TRBD1, 6 bases. Germline V gives CDR1 MNHEY, CDR2 SVGAGI. CDR3 length: 13 amino acids. Between the trimmed V and J ends, which lost 0 bases and 4 bases, there was a span of 6 bases. The CDR3 is CASSYSTGTEAFF. As DNA, the CDR3 is TGTGCCAGCAGTTACTCGACAGGCACTGAAGCTTTCTTT.

Many counts were recorded for this clonotype. V is TRBV6-4 and J is TRBJ2-1, with 12 bases lining up with TRBD2. Looked up from germline, CDR1 is MRHNA and CDR2 is SNTAGT. After removal of 6 bases from V and 10 bases from J, the junction contained 10 bases not matched to a gene. This CDR3 is built from 15 residues. As DNA, the CDR3 is TGTGCCAGCAGCAGACTAGCGGGAGCTCTCGGCGAGCAGTTCTTC. Translation gives CASSRLAGALGEQFF.

This clonotype came up many times. The chain has TRBV7-2 and TRBJ2-7; D gene uncertain. CDR1 is SGHTA, CDR2 FQGNSA, per germline. This CDR3 contains 13 residues. Trimming shortened V by 7 bases and J by 1 base, and 11 bases separated the two germline ends. This chain's CDR3 is CASTKGASYEQYF. CDR3 coding DNA: TGTGCCAGCACCAAAGGAGCGTCCTACGAGCAGTACTTC.

This clonotype was picked up one time. V is TRBV6-4 and J is TRBJ2-2; no firm D call. The V gene's germline CDR1 is MRHNA and CDR2 SNTAGT. V dropped 0 bases and J dropped 3 bases, with 5 bases sitting between them. CDR3 length: 14 residues. CDR3 protein: CASSDSRDTGELFF. DNA for the CDR3: TGTGCCAGCAGTGACTCGAGAGACACCGGGGAGCTGTTTTTT.

The genes are TRBV4-2 and TRBJ2-6; D unclear. V was shortened by 5 bases and J by 1 base, with 9 bases between the two germline ends. The germline V gene encodes CDR1 LGHNA and CDR2 YNFKEQ. This CDR3 has 15 residues. The CDR3 DNA sequence: TGTGCCAGCAGCAACATAACTTCTGGGGCCAACGTCCTGACTTTC. Amino acid sequence: CASSNITSGANVLTF.

This clonotype was seen ten or more times. V is TRBV11-2 and J is TRBJ2-3, with TRBD1 identical over 7 bases. Trimming took 1 base from V and 4 from J; bases not matched to a gene: 8. Germline lookup yields CDR1 SGHAT and CDR2 FQNNGV. The length of the CDR3 is 16 residues. As DNA, the CDR3 is TGTGCCAGCAGCTTAGGGGGGATAGGGGGCGCAGATACGCAGTATTTT. This gives the protein CASSLGGIGGADTQYF.

The chain joins TRBV12-3 or TRBV12-4 to TRBJ2-1, with D hard to call. The J call is uncertain, as TRBJ2-7 better fits the DNA end. The CDR3 is 13 residues long. For the CDR3, the DNA is TGTGCCAGCAGTTTAGGGGTAAGAAATGAGCAGTACTTC. Translating gives CASSLGVRNEQYF.

The CDR3, as DNA: TGTGCCAGCAGCCCGAACAGGGGAGCAGATACGCAGTATTTT. Translated: CASSPNRGADTQYF. V gene TRBV3-1 combines with J gene TRBJ2-3, with TRBD1 identical over 7 bases. The CDR3 totals 14 residues. The V and J ends lost 4 bases and 4 bases, in that order; junction bases with no gene match: 5. Germline V lookup: CDR1 LGHDT, CDR2 YNNKEL (reference sequence).

As regards this clonotype: The germline gene is not matched at one end of the junction; a read error may be the cause. The J gene is TRBJ2-6, the V gene TRBV27; tentatively, D is TRBD1 (6 bases). CDR3 size: 15 residues. Germline loops: CDR1 MNHEY, CDR2 SMNVEV (reference sequence). This CDR3 reads CASRDRIAGANVLYF. The CDR3 DNA reads TGTGCCAGCAGGGACCGCATAGCAGGGGCCAACGTGCTGTATTTC.

The V call is TRBV6-1, the J call TRBJ2-3; 11 bases map to TRBD2. Germline V gives CDR1 MNHNS, CDR2 SASEGT. CDR3 length equals 18 residues. The V gene end was trimmed by 7 bases and the J gene end by 11 bases; junction bases not matched to a gene: 23. The CDR3 DNA is TGTGCCAGCACCCTTCGACTAGCGGGGTCCGCGAACACAGGGAAGCAGTATTTT. This translates into CASTLRLAGSANTGKQYF.

J is TRBJ2-5 and V is TRBV6-1; 12 bases match TRBD2. The assigned J gene may be wrong: the sequence end matches TRBJ2-7 better. In germline, CDR1 is MNHNS, CDR2 SASEGT. The CDR3 is 14 amino acids. The CDR3 nucleotides are TGTGCCAGCAGGCGGACTAGCGGGATCTACGAGCAGTACTTC. Translating gives CASRRTSGIYEQYF.

CDR3: CASSQVSWQETQYF. The CDR3 DNA sequence: TGTGCCAGCAGCCAAGTTTCTTGGCAAGAGACCCAGTACTTC. The chain carries TRBV14 and TRBJ2-1; D is ambiguous. The DNA end is more similar to TRBJ2-5, so the J call may be wrong. Germline V CDR1 and CDR2: SGHDN, FVKESK. This CDR3 region has 14 residues.

This clonotype is medium-sized within its sample. This chain connects TRBV6-1 to TRBJ1-4; perhaps TRBD1 as D (6 bases). The V end lost 5 bases, the J end lost 8 bases, and 18 bases lay between the germline ends. The CDR3 loop spans 15 amino acids. From germline, CDR1 is MNHNS and CDR2 SASEGT. This CDR3 is CASSSVTGTSEKLFF. CDR3 DNA sequence: TGTGCCAGCAGTAGCGTGACAGGCACCTCGGAAAAACTGTTTTTT.

As for this clonotype: A much larger clone differs by one base, so this may be a read error. J is TRBJ2-1 and V is TRBV6-5; TRBD1 aligns across 8 bases. The DNA end favors TRBJ2-7, so the J call may be wrong. Germline values: CDR1 MNHEY, CDR2 SVGAGI. This CDR3 has 16 amino acids. The CDR3 DNA follows: TGTGCCAGCAGTTATCCCGGCAGGGGGCCCTACAATGAGCAGTACTTC. Translated, it gives CASSYPGRGPYNEQYF.

V gene TRBV6-1 combines with J gene TRBJ2-1, with 12 positions matching TRBD2. The closer fit of TRBJ2-2 to the DNA end suggests the J call may be wrong. This CDR3 has 19 residues. The V gene's germline CDR1 is MNHNS and CDR2 SASEGT. The CDR3 sequence: CASSVRLAGDRRNNNELFF. CDR3 sequence (DNA): TGTGCCAGCAGTGTCAGACTAGCGGGGGACCGAAGGAACAACAATGAGCTGTTTTTT.

V gene TRBV6-1 combines with J gene TRBJ2-3; D not resolved. The J call may be incorrect, as the DNA end agrees better with TRBJ2-7. Germline V gives CDR1 MNHNS, CDR2 SASEGT. The CDR3 is 11 residues long. CDR3 in amino acids: CASSTWGEQYF. The CDR3 DNA is TGTGCCAGCAGCACATGGGGCGAGCAGTACTTC.

This chain links TRBV7-6 with TRBJ2-1; 11 nucleotides align to TRBD2. The CDR3 loop spans 15 amino acids. CDR1 and CDR2 from the germline V gene are SGHVS and FNYEAQ. V was clipped by 5 bases and J by 6 bases; unmatched bases: 6. As DNA, the CDR3 is TGTGCCAGCAGCCAAGGGACTAGCGGAGGCAATGAGCAGTTCTTC. Its translation: CASSQGTSGGNEQFF.